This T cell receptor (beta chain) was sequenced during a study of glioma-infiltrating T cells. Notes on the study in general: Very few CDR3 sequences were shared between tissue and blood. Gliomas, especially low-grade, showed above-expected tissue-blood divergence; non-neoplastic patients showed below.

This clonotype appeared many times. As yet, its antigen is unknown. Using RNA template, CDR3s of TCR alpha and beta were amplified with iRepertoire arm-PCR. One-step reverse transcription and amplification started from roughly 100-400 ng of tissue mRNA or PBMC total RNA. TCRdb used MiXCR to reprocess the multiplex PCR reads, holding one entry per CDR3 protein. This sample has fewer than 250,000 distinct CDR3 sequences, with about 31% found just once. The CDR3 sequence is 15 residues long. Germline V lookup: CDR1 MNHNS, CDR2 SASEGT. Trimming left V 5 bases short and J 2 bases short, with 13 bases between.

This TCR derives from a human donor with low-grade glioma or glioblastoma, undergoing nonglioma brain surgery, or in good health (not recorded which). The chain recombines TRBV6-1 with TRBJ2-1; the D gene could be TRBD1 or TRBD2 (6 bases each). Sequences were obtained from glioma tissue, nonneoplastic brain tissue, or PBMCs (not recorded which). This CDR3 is CASSPLGGPYNEQFF. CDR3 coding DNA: TGTGCCAGCAGTCCCCTAGGGGGGCCCTACAATGAGCAGTTCTTC.